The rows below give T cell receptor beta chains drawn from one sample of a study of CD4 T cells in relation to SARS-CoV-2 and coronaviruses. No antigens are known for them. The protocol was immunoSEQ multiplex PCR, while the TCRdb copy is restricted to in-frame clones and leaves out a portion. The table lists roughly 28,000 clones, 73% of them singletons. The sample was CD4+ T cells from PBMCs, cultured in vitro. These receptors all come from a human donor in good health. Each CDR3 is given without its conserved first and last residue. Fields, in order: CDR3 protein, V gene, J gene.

CDR3 protein: ASSILGVETQY
V gene: TRBV19
J gene: TRBJ2-5

CDR3 protein: ASGGTENYGYT
V gene: TRBV5-1
J gene: TRBJ1-2

CDR3 protein: ASSGSGTQPEAF
V gene: TRBV10-1
J gene: TRBJ1-1

CDR3 protein: SGAEHEKLF
V gene: TRBV20-1
J gene: TRBJ1-4

CDR3 protein: ASSLSGSSYNEQF
V gene: TRBV6-6
J gene: TRBJ2-1

CDR3 protein: AWSVQPGNTIY
V gene: TRBV30
J gene: TRBJ1-3

CDR3 protein: SVRAGGPNSEQF
V gene: TRBV29-1
J gene: TRBJ2-1

CDR3 protein: SVETSGPYEQY
V gene: TRBV29-1
J gene: TRBJ2-7

CDR3 protein: ASSFQGPGPSIY
V gene: TRBV7-9
J gene: TRBJ1-3

CDR3 protein: ASSYGGSTDTQY
V gene: TRBV6-5
J gene: TRBJ2-3

CDR3 protein: ASSLSLGTQMNTEAF
V gene: TRBV5-8
J gene: TRBJ1-1

CDR3 protein: ASSSRGRETQY
V gene: TRBV11-3
J gene: TRBJ2-5

CDR3 protein: ASSQGLYTTDTQY
V gene: TRBV4-1
J gene: TRBJ2-3

CDR3 protein: ASSLGGGSGGTNNEQF
V gene: TRBV11-2
J gene: TRBJ2-1

CDR3 protein: ASSQDFNRWYQETQY
V gene: TRBV14
J gene: TRBJ2-5

CDR3 protein: ASRPGGRETQY
V gene: TRBV19
J gene: TRBJ2-5

CDR3 protein: ASSLNPGQGNTEAF
V gene: TRBV7-2
J gene: TRBJ1-1

CDR3 protein: ASSLGGENIQY
V gene: TRBV7-9
J gene: TRBJ2-4

CDR3 protein: ASTPGPNFQETQY
V gene: TRBV6-5
J gene: TRBJ2-5

CDR3 protein: ASSLAASGRKNEQF
V gene: TRBV5-4
J gene: TRBJ2-1

CDR3 protein: ASSLILPPGELF
V gene: TRBV5-4
J gene: TRBJ2-2

CDR3 protein: ASIYNRGMNTEAF
V gene: TRBV19
J gene: TRBJ1-1

CDR3 protein: ASSQAQGAIYGELF
V gene: TRBV3-1/TRBV3-2
J gene: TRBJ2-2

CDR3 protein: ASQNPPNTGELF
V gene: TRBV6-5
J gene: TRBJ2-2

CDR3 protein: ASSQPGQQETQY
V gene: TRBV3-1/TRBV3-2
J gene: TRBJ2-5

CDR3 protein: ATSAEGLAGGGDTQY
V gene: TRBV24-1
J gene: TRBJ2-3

CDR3 protein: ASSPQLAVSNEQF
V gene: TRBV18
J gene: TRBJ2-1

CDR3 protein: ASSKWGLAGGQTGELF
V gene: TRBV7-2
J gene: TRBJ2-2

CDR3 protein: ASSQALSQGTQY
V gene: TRBV4-2
J gene: TRBJ2-5

CDR3 protein: AGDRDYQPQH
V gene: TRBV5-1
J gene: TRBJ1-5

CDR3 protein: ASSERWEGNEQF
V gene: TRBV9
J gene: TRBJ2-1

CDR3 protein: ASRKLAGSTGELF
V gene: TRBV11-2
J gene: TRBJ2-2

CDR3 protein: ASSQMSISGNTIY
V gene: TRBV2
J gene: TRBJ1-3

CDR3 protein: ASSLYGDSNQPQH
V gene: TRBV27
J gene: TRBJ1-5

CDR3 protein: ATSRGPSGSYNEQF
V gene: TRBV15
J gene: TRBJ2-1

CDR3 protein: ASSPRQPLLNYGYT
V gene: TRBV19
J gene: TRBJ1-2

CDR3 protein: ASTFRSVPKG
V gene: TRBV7-3
J gene: TRBJ2-7

CDR3 protein: ASSLTSGNNYEQY
V gene: TRBV5-1
J gene: TRBJ2-7

CDR3 protein: AWSGGVYGYT
V gene: TRBV30
J gene: TRBJ1-2

CDR3 protein: ASGRNRAPPRLLPNYGYT
V gene: TRBV7-7
J gene: TRBJ1-2

CDR3 protein: ASSLDRGGATDTQY
V gene: TRBV11-2
J gene: TRBJ2-3

CDR3 protein: AWSVLRGGAGELF
V gene: TRBV30
J gene: TRBJ2-2

CDR3 protein: ASSLWSGGAEVYGYT
V gene: TRBV7-2
J gene: TRBJ1-2

CDR3 protein: ASSPSGTGVIGYT
V gene: TRBV18
J gene: TRBJ1-2

CDR3 protein: ASSYDGGAGANVLT
V gene: TRBV6-5
J gene: TRBJ2-6

CDR3 protein: ASSNREEQPQH
V gene: TRBV6-5
J gene: TRBJ1-5

CDR3 protein: ASSPVAGSTDTQY
V gene: TRBV3-1/TRBV3-2
J gene: TRBJ2-3

CDR3 protein: AISGMMGQGATGELF
V gene: TRBV10-3
J gene: TRBJ2-2

CDR3 protein: ATAGTGYTYEQY
V gene: TRBV10-3
J gene: TRBJ2-7